This T cell receptor beta chain was captured in a study of radiotherapy plus CTLA-4 blockade in lung cancer. Looked up from germline, CDR1 is LGHNA and CDR2 is YNFKEQ. This CDR3 has 12 amino acids. A word on this clone: The junction shows a germline mismatch at one end, possibly a read error.

Chemo-refractory metastatic non-small-cell lung cancer patients received focal radiation with ipilimumab CTLA-4 blockade. TCRdb's table, derived via immunoSEQ multiplex PCR, lists solely in-frame clones and lacks some. The table includes around 99,000 clones, almost 90% detected once. The starting material was peripheral blood, obtained from a patient treated with radiotherapy plus ipilimumab. The genes are TRBV4-2 and TRBJ2-1; D call uncertain. The sequence was collected from a human donor with non-small cell lung cancer that progressed on radiotherapy plus ipilimumab. The CDR3 spells CASSQENNGQFF. CDR3 sequence (DNA): TGTGCCAGCAGCCAAGAAAACAATGGGCAGTTCTTC.